The clone carrying this T cell receptor (beta chain) was seen at least ten times. CDR3 length: 12 residues. Deletions cut 3 bases from V and 10 bases from J, with 15 bases between. Germline V gene lookup returns CDR1 GTSNPN and CDR2 SVGIG (reference sequence). The data are from a study of spatial heterogeneity in lung cancer. In the study overall: Researchers sequenced follow-up PBMC samples if they had them, and these came a median of approximately 26 months after resection.

The time point was: blood at routine non-recurrence follow-up after resection. Unsorted samples of tumor, nontumor lung or frozen PBMC had their whole RNA sequenced. A unique molecular identifier was attached to every TCR cDNA molecule. Using its own MiXCR run on the 5' RACE reads, TCRdb lists one record per CDR3 protein. This repertoire shows roughly 72,000 distinct CDR3 sequences, approximately 9% found once; its top ten account for 1.9%. This chain connects TRBV30 to TRBJ1-1, with a tentative D call TRBD1 (5 bases). The receptor's source is a female donor with early-stage non-small cell lung cancer. The specimen was PBMCs, collected at follow-up. CDR3 sequence (DNA): TGTGCCTGGAGGTGGAGGGGTGGCGCAGCTTTCTTT. It codes for CAWRWRGGAAFF.